The T cell receptor (beta chain) described here comes from a study of breast tumors, draining lymph nodes, adjacent tissues. Broader study findings: That most tumor T cells come from lymph nodes remained unproven. Tumor TCR diversity was below lymph nodes but above nontumor tissue.

As concerns this clonotype: Antigen unknown. Because it lacks the conserved phenylalanine or tryptophan at the end, this CDR3 is likely a read error.

Using its own MiXCR run on the multiplex PCR reads, TCRdb lists one record per CDR3 protein. Of tens of thousands of distinct CDR3 sequences detected, approximately 62% appear once; the ten largest clones hold less than 20%. This sequence was found in a female donor with breast cancer. Some clones in this sample may be carry-over from other donors' samples. The material sequenced was breast tumor tissue.

The CDR3 DNA reads TGTGCCAGTAGTATAGGGGGGACAGTCCAGGAGACCCAGTACTCC. This encodes CASSIGGTVQETQYS. The J gene is TRBJ2-5, the V gene TRBV19, with 7 nucleotides matching TRBD1. J lost 5 bases, V lost 1 base, and 7 bases had no gene match. Germline V gene lookup returns CDR1 LNHDA and CDR2 SQIVND (reference sequence). The CDR3 extends over 15 amino acids.